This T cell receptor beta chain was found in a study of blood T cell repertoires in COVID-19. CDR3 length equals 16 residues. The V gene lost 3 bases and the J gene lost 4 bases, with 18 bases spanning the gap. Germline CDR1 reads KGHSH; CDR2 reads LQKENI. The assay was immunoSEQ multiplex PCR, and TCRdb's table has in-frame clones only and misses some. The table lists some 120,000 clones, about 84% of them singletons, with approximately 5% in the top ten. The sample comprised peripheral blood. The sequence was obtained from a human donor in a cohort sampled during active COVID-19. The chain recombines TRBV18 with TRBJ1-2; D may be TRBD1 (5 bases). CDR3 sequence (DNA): TGTGCCAGCTCACCGATAATAGATTCAGGGATCTATGGCTACACCTTC. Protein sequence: CASSPIIDSGIYGYTF.